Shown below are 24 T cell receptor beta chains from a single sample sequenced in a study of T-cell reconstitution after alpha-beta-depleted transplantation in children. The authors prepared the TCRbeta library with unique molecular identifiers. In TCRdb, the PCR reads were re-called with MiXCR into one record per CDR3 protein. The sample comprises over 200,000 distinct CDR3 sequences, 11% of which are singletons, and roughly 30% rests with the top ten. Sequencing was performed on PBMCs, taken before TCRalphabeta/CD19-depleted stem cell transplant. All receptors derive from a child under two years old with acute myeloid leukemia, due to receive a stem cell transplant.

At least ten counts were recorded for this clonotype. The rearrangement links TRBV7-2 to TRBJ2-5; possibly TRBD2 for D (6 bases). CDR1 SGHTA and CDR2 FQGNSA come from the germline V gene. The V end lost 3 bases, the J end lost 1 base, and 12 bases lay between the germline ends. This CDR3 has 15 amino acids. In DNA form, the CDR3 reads TGTGCCAGCAGCTTGTCCGGGACTCCCCAAGAGACCCAGTACTTC. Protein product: CASSLSGTPQETQYF.

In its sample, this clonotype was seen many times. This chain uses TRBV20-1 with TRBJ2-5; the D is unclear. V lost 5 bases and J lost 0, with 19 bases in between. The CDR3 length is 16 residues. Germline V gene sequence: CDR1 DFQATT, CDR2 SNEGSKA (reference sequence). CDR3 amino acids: CSALSRARKDQETQYF. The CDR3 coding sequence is TGCAGTGCTCTATCCCGCGCACGTAAGGACCAAGAGACCCAGTACTTC.

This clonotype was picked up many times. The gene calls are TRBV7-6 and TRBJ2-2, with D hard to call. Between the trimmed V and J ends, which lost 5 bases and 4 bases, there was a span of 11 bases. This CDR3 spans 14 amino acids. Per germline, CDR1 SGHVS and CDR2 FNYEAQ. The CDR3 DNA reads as TGTGCCAGCAGCCGCAGGAGCCCCACCGGGGAGCTGTTTTTT. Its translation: CASSRRSPTGELFF.

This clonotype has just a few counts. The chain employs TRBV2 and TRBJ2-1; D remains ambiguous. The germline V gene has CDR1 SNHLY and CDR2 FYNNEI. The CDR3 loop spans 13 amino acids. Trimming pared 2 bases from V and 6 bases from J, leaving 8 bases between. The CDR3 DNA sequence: TGTGCCAGCAGTGAAACTGACTTCAATGAGCAGTTCTTC. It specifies CASSETDFNEQFF.

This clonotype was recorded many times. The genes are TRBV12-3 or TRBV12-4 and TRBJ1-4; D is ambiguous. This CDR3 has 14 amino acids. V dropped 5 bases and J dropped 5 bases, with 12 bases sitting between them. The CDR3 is CASSIGIGNEKLFF. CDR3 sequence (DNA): TGTGCCAGCAGTATCGGGATTGGGAATGAAAAACTGTTTTTT.

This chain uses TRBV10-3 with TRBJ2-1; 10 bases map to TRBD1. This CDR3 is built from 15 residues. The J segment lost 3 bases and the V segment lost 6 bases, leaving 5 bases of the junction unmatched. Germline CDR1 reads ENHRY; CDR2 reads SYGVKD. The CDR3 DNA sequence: TGTGCCATCAGGGGGACAGGGGATGGCTACAATGAGCAGTTCTTC. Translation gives CAIRGTGDGYNEQFF.

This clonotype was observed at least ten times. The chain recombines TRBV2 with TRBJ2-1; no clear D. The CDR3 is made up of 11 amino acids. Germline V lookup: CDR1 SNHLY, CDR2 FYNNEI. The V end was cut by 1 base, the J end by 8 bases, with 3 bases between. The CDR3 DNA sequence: TGTGCCAGCAGTGAAGAACATGAGCAGTTCTTC. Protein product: CASSEEHEQFF.

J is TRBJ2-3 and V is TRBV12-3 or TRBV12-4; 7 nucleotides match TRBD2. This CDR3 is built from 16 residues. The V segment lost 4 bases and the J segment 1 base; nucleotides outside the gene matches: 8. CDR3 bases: TGTGCCAGCAGTTCGGGGGGACGGCGGGGCACAGATACGCAGTATTTT. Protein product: CASSSGGRRGTDTQYF.

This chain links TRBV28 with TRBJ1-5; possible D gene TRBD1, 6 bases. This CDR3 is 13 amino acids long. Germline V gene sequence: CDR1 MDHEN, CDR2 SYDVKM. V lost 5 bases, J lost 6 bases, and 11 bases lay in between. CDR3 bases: TGTGCCAGCAGTACAGGGTTGGCTCAGCCCCAGCATTTT. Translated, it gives CASSTGLAQPQHF.

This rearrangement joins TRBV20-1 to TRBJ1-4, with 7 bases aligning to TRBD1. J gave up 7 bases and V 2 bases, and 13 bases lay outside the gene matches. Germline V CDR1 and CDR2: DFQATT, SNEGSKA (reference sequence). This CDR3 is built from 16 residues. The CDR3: CSARTSRDSRTEKLFF. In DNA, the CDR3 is TGCAGTGCTAGAACTTCCCGGGACAGTAGAACTGAAAAACTGTTTTTT.

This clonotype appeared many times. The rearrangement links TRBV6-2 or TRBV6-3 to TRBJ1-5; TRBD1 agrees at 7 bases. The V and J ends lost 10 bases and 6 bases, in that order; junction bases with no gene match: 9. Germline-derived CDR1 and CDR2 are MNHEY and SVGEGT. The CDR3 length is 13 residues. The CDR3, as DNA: TGTGCCATCCAGAGACAGGGTGGTCAGCCCCAGCATTTT. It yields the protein CAIQRQGGQPQHF.

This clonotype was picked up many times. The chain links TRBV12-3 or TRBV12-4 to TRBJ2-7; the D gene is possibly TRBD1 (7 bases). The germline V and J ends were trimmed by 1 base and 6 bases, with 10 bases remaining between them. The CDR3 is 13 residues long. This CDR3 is CASSLGQGGEQYF. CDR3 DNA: TGTGCCAGCAGTTTAGGCCAGGGGGGCGAGCAGTACTTC.

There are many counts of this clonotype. In DNA, the CDR3 is TGTGCCAGCACCCTGACTAGCGGGGGGGCCTGGGCAGATACGCAGTATTTT. Translating gives CASTLTSGGAWADTQYF. The chain combines TRBV12-3 or TRBV12-4 with TRBJ2-3, with 14 bases aligning to TRBD2. Trimming removed 7 bases from V and 4 bases from J; junction bases left unmatched: 10. The CDR3 contains 17 residues.

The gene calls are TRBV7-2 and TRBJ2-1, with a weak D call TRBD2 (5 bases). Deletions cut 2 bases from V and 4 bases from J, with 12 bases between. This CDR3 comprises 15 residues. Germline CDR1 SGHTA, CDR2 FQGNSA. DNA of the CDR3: TGTGCCAGCAGCTTATTGTGGGAGATGTACAATGAGCAGTTCTTC. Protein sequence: CASSLLWEMYNEQFF.

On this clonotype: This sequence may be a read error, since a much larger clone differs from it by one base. The CDR3 loop reads CASSQGAGQETQCF. CDR3 nucleotide sequence: TGTGCCAGCAGCCAGGGGGCAGGGCAAGAGACCCAGTGCTTC. The chain combines TRBV3-1 with TRBJ2-5, with a tentative D call TRBD1 (6 bases). The CDR3 spans 14 residues. Germline lookup yields CDR1 LGHDT and CDR2 YNNKEL (reference sequence).

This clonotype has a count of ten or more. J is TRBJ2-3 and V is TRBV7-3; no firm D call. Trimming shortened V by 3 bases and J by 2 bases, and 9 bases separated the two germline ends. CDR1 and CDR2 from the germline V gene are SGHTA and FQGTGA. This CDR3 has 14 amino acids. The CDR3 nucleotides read TGTGCCAGCAGCTTGGGCGTCTCCACAGATACGCAGTATTTT. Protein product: CASSLGVSTDTQYF.

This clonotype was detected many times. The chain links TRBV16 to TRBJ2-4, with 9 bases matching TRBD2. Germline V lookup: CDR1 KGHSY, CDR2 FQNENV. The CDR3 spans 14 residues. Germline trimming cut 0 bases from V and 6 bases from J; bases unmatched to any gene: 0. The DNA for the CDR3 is TGTGCCAGCAGCCAATCTAGCGGGAGAAACATTCAGTACTTC. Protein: CASSQSSGRNIQYF.

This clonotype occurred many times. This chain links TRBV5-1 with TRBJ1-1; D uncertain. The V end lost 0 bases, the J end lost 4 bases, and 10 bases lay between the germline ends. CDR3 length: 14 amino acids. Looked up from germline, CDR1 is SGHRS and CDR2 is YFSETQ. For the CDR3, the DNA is TGCGCCAGCAGCTTGGGCTCACAGAGCACTGAAGCTTTCTTT. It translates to CASSLGSQSTEAFF.

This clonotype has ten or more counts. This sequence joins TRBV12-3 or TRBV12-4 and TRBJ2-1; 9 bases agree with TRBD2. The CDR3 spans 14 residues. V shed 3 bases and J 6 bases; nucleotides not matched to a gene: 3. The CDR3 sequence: CASSFGTSLNEQFF. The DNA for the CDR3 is TGTGCCAGCAGTTTTGGGACTAGCCTCAATGAGCAGTTCTTC.

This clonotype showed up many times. The CDR3 sequence: CASRGTALLGQFF. Here the CDR3 DNA reads TGTGCCAGCCGTGGGACAGCCCTTCTGGGGCAGTTCTTC. V usage is TRBV28 and J usage is TRBJ2-1; 7 bases align to TRBD1. V shed 8 bases, J shed 12 bases, and the junction held 13 bases outside the gene matches. Germline CDR1 reads MDHEN; CDR2 reads SYDVKM. The CDR3 contains 13 residues.

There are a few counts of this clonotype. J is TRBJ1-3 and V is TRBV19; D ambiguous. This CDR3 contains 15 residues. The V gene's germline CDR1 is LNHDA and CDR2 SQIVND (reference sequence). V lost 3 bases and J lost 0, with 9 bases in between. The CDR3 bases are TGTGCCAGTAGTATCGGTCAGGCCTCTGGAAACACCATATATTTT. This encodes CASSIGQASGNTIYF.

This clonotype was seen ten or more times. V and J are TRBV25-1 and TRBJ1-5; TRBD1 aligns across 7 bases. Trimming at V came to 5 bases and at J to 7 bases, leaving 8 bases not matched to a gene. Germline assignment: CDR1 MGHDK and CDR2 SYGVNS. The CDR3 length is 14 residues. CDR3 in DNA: TGTGCCAGCAGTAAACAGGGGAGGGACCAGCCCCAGCATTTT. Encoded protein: CASSKQGRDQPQHF.

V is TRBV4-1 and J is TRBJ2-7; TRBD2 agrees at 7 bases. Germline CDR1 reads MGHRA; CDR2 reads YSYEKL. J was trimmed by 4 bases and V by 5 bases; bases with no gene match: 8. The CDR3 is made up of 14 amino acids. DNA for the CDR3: TGCGCCAGCAGCATTGGGGAGGGAAGGTACGAGCAGTACTTC. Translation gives CASSIGEGRYEQYF.

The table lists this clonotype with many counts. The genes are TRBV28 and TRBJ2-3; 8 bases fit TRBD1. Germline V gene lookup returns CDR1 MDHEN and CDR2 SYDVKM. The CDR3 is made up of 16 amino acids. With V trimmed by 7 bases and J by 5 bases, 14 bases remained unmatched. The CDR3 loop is CASTPSARGQGDTQYF. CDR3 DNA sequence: TGTGCCAGCACCCCCTCCGCCAGGGGGCAGGGAGATACGCAGTATTTT.